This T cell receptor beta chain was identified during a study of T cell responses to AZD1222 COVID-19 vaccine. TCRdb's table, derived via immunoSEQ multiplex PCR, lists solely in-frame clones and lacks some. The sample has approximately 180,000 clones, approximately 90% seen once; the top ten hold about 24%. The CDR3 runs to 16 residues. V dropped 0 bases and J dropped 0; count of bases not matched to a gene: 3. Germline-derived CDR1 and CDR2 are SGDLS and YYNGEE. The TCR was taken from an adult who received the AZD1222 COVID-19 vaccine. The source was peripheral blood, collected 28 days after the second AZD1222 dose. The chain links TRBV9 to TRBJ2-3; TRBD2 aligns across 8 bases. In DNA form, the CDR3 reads TGTGCCAGCAGCGTAGAGAGCGGGAGAAGCACAGATACGCAGTATTTT. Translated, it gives CASSVESGRSTDTQYF.